The next 14 T cell receptor beta chains were all read from a single sample in a study of T-cell memory formation after mild COVID-19. TCRdb redid the calling of the 5' RACE reads with MiXCR, one entry per CDR3 protein. This table has about 400,000 distinct CDR3 sequences, 23% appearing once. Specimen: PBMCs or a T cell subset sorted from them (not recorded which). The receptors shown here come from an adult woman who had mild COVID-19 (a few samples of this study predate the infection). Cell type and time point are not known.

This clonotype was counted between two and nine times. The chain is built from TRBV11-3 and TRBJ2-7; no reliable D call. CDR1 is SGHNT and CDR2 is YENEEA in the germline V gene. With 7 bases removed from V and 0 bases from J, the gap between germline ends came to 7 bases. The CDR3 length is 12 residues. CDR3 nucleotide sequence: TGTGCCAGCACCGCGGACTCCTACGAGCAGTACTTC. Its translation: CASTADSYEQYF.

This clonotype was counted only a few times. The rearrangement links TRBV6-5 to TRBJ2-1, with D perhaps TRBD1 (6 bases). Trimming cost V 2 bases and J 7 bases, with 15 bases left between them. Germline V gene lookup returns CDR1 MNHEY and CDR2 SVGAGI. The CDR3 extends over 15 amino acids. The CDR3 region is CASSYGTGMGNEQFF. Written as DNA, the CDR3 is TGTGCCAGCAGTTACGGAACAGGGATGGGGAATGAGCAGTTCTTC.

This clonotype was counted a few times. The CDR3 DNA sequence: TGCAGTGCCCGGGACAGGGTGAGGATTGCCACCTTC. It encodes CSARDRVRIATF. The chain links TRBV20-1 to TRBJ1-2; 9 nucleotides line up with TRBD1. The germline gives CDR1 DFQATT, CDR2 SNEGSKA (reference sequence). J gave up 13 bases and V 6 bases, and 12 bases lay outside the gene matches. The CDR3 is 12 amino acids.

The chain uses TRBV29-1 and TRBJ2-1, with TRBD2 matching over 10 bases. Per the germline V gene, CDR1 is SQVTM and CDR2 is ANQGSEA. Trimming removed 5 bases from V and 8 bases from J; junction bases left unmatched: 9. This CDR3 comprises 14 residues. CDR3 protein: CSVRPSGRNYEQFF. CDR3 nucleotide sequence: TGCAGCGTTCGCCCTAGCGGGAGAAACTATGAGCAGTTCTTC.

CDR3 residues: CASSEDRVSNQPQHF. In nucleotides, the CDR3 is TGTGCCAGCAGTGAGGACAGGGTGAGCAATCAGCCCCAGCATTTT. The chain carries TRBV27 and TRBJ1-5; TRBD1 matches at 8 bases. The junction had 4 bases not matched to a gene; V was cut back by 5 bases and J by 1 base. CDR1 MNHEY and CDR2 SMNVEV come from the germline V gene (reference sequence). The CDR3 is 15 amino acids.

The chain uses TRBV9 and TRBJ2-5; a weak D match, TRBD1 (6 bases). Deletions cut 3 bases from V and 5 bases from J, with 14 bases between. This CDR3 is built from 14 residues. Germline assignment: CDR1 SGDLS and CDR2 YYNGEE. The CDR3 nucleotides are TGTGCCAGCAGCGAGGGGAACAGGGCGGAGACCCAGTACTTC. It specifies CASSEGNRAETQYF.

This clonotype was seen more than once but under ten times. The chain uses TRBV5-5 and TRBJ2-3, with a possible D match to TRBD1 (5 bases). V was pared by 0 bases and J by 2 bases, with 10 bases between. This CDR3 region has 15 residues. Germline lookup yields CDR1 SGHKS and CDR2 YYEKEE (reference sequence). The chain's CDR3 is CASSLVQGITDTQYF. Here the CDR3 DNA reads TGTGCCAGCAGCTTGGTTCAGGGAATCACAGATACGCAGTATTTT.

This clonotype was seen more than once but under ten times. The chain combines TRBV24-1 with TRBJ2-3, with D possibly being TRBD2 (6 bases). V shed 6 bases and J shed 2 bases, with 11 bases lying between them. The germline gives CDR1 KGHDR, CDR2 SFDVKD. The CDR3 consists of 14 residues. CDR3 coding DNA: TGTGCCACCAGTTTTGCGGGGACCACAGATACGCAGTATTTT. Translation gives CATSFAGTTDTQYF.

This clonotype came up many times. The chain joins TRBV5-1 to TRBJ2-6; the D is unclear. The length of the CDR3 is 14 residues. Germline loops: CDR1 SGHRS, CDR2 YFSETQ. V was pared by 0 bases and J by 0 bases, with 1 base between. CDR3 amino acids: CASSLDSGANVLTF. The CDR3 DNA is TGCGCCAGCAGCTTGGACTCTGGGGCCAACGTCCTGACTTTC.

This clonotype was seen a few times. This chain connects TRBV25-1 to TRBJ2-1; no clear D. Germline CDR1 MGHDK, CDR2 SYGVNS. Trimming cost V 2 bases and J 8 bases, with 13 bases left between them. The CDR3 is 14 residues long. The CDR3: CASSEKWGRDEQFF. In DNA form, the CDR3 reads TGTGCCAGCAGTGAAAAGTGGGGTCGGGATGAGCAGTTCTTC. Variable domain in full (rest from reference TRBV25-1 and TRBJ2-1): EADIYQTPRYLVIGTGKKITLECSQTMGHDKMYWYQQDPGMELHLIHYSYGVNSTEKGDLSSESTVSRIRTEHFPLTLESARPSHTSQYLCASSEKWGRDEQFFGPGTRLTVL.

V gene TRBV19 combines with J gene TRBJ2-2, with D hard to call. Per germline, CDR1 LNHDA and CDR2 SQIVND (reference sequence). This CDR3 spans 13 amino acids. Trimming took 5 bases from V and 3 from J, leaving 7 bases between them. CDR3 amino acids: CASSPTYTGELFF. The CDR3 bases are TGTGCCAGTAGTCCTACCTACACCGGGGAGCTGTTTTTT.

The genes are TRBV20-1 and TRBJ2-1; perhaps TRBD2 as D (5 bases). Trimming pared 3 bases from V and 6 bases from J, leaving 12 bases between. The CDR3 length is 13 residues. CDR1 DFQATT and CDR2 SNEGSKA come from the germline V gene (reference sequence). CDR3 sequence reads: CSASGLAINEQFF. The DNA for the CDR3 is TGCAGTGCTAGCGGCCTAGCTATCAATGAGCAGTTCTTC.

This rearrangement joins TRBV6-2 or TRBV6-3 to TRBJ2-1, with D perhaps TRBD2 (6 bases). The CDR3 extends over 14 amino acids. Germline values: CDR1 MNHEY, CDR2 SVGEGT. The V gene lost 7 bases and the J gene lost 5 bases, with 15 bases spanning the gap. The CDR3, as DNA: TGTGCCAGCATGACCCAATGGGGGGACAATGAGCAGTTCTTC. Amino acids: CASMTQWGDNEQFF.

This clonotype was observed a few times. The rearrangement joins TRBV6-5 to TRBJ1-1, with D unresolved. V lost 6 bases, J lost 3 bases, and 14 bases lay in between. Germline V gene data show CDR1 as MNHEY and CDR2 as SVGAGI. The CDR3 has 14 amino acids. CDR3 residues: CASSWTFRDTEAFF. CDR3 DNA: TGTGCCAGCAGCTGGACCTTCCGGGACACTGAAGCTTTCTTT.